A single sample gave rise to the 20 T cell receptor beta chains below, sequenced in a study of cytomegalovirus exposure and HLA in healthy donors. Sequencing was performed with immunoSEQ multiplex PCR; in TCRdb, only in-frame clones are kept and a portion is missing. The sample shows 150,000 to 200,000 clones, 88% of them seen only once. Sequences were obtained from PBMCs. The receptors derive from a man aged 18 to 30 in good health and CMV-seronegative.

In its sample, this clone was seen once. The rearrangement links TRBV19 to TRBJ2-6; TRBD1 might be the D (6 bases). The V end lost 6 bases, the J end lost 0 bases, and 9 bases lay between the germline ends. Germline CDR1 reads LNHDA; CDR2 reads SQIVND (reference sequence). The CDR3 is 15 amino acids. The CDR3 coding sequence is TGTGCCAGTAGCTACAGGGCCTCTGGGGCCAACGTCCTGACTTTC. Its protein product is CASSYRASGANVLTF. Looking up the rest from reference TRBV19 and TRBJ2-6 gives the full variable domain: DGGITQSPKYLFRKEGQNVTLSCEQNLNHDAMYWYRQDPGQGLRLIYYSQIVNDFQKGDIAEGYSVSREKKESFPLTVTSAQKNPTAFYLCASSYRASGANVLTFGAGSRLTVL.

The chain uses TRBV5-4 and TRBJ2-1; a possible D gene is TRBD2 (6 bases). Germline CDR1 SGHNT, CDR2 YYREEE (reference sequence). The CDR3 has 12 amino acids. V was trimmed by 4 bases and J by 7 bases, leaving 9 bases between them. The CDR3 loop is CASSPGGNEQFF. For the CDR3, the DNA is TGTGCCAGCAGCCCTGGAGGGAATGAGCAGTTCTTC.

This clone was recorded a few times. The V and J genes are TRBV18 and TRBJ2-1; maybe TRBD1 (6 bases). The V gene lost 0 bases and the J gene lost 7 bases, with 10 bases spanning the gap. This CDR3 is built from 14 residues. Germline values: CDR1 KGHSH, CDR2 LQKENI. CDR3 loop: CASSPPTGRNEQFF. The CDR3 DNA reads TGTGCCAGCTCACCACCGACAGGTCGGAATGAGCAGTTCTTC.

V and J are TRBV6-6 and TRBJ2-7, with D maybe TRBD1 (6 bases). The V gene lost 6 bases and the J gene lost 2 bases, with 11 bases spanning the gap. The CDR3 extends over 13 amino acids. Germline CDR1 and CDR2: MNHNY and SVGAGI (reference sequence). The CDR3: CASSLDRTYEQYF. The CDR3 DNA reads TGTGCCAGCAGCCTAGACAGGACCTACGAGCAGTACTTC.

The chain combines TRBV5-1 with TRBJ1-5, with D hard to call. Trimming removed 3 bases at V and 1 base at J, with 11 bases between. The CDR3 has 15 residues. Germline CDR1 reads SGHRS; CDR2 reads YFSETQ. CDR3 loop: CASSSDGRSNQPQHF. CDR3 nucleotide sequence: TGCGCCAGCAGCTCCGACGGGAGAAGCAATCAGCCCCAGCATTTT.

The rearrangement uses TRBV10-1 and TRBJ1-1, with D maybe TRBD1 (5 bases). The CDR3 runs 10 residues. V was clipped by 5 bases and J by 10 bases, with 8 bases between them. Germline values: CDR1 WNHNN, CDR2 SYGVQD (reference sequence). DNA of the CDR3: TGCGCCAGCAGTAGAAGGGGAGCTTTCTTT. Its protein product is CASSRRGAFF.

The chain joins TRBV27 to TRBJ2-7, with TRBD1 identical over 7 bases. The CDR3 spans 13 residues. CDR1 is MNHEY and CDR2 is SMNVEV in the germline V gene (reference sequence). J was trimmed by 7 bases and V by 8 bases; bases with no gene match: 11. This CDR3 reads CASGTAFSLEQYV. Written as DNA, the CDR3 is TGTGCCAGCGGGACAGCCTTTAGTCTGGAGCAGTACGTC.

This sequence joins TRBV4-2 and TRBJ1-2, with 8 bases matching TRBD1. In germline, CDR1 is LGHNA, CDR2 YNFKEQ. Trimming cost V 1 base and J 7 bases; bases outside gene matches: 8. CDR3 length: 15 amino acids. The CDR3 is CASSQAVTGVFGYTF. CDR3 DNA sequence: TGTGCCAGCAGCCAAGCTGTGACAGGGGTGTTTGGCTACACCTTC.

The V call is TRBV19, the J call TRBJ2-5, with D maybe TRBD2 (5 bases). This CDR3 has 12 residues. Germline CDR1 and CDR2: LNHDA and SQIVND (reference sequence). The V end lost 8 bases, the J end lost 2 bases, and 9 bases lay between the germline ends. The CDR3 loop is CASSGYQETQYF. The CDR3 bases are TGTGCCAGTTCGGGGTATCAAGAGACCCAGTACTTC. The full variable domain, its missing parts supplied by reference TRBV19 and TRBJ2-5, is DGGITQSPKYLFRKEGQNVTLSCEQNLNHDAMYWYRQDPGQGLRLIYYSQIVNDFQKGDIAEGYSVSREKKESFPLTVTSAQKNPTAFYLCASSGYQETQYFGPGTRLLVL.

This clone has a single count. The CDR3 coding sequence is TGTGCCAGCCGGACAGGGGGAAATCGTGGCTACACCTTC. Protein sequence: CASRTGGNRGYTF. J is TRBJ1-2 and V is TRBV28, with 10 nucleotides matching TRBD1. V was pared by 8 bases and J by 7 bases, with 7 bases of the junction left unmatched. The germline CDR1 and CDR2 sequences are MDHEN and SYDVKM. The CDR3 loop spans 13 amino acids.

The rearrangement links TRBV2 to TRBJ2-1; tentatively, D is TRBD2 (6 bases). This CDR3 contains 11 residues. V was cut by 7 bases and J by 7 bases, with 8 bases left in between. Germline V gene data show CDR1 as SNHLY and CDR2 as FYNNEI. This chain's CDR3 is CASNGGNEQFF. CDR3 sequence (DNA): TGTGCCAGCAATGGGGGGAATGAGCAGTTCTTC.

The CDR3 coding sequence is TGCGCCAGCAGCTCGCAGGGGATAAACACTGAAGCTTTCTTT. Its translation: CASSSQGINTEAFF. The V call is TRBV5-1, the J call TRBJ1-1; D perhaps matches TRBD1 (6 bases). This CDR3 comprises 14 residues. Germline CDR1 is SGHRS and CDR2 is YFSETQ. V lost 3 bases and J 2 bases, leaving 11 bases between the germline ends.

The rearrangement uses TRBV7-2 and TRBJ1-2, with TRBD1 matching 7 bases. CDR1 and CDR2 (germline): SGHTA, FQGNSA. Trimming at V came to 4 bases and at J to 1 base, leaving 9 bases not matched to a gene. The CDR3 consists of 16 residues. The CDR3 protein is CASSWTGEILNYGYTF. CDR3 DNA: TGTGCCAGCAGCTGGACAGGCGAGATACTTAACTATGGCTACACCTTC.

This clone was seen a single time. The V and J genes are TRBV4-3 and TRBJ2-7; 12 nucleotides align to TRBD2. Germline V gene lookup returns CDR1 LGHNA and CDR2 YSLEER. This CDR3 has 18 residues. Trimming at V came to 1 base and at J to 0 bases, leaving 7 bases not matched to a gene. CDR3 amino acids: CASSQGTSGTSASYEQYF. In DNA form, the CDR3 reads TGCGCCAGCAGCCAAGGGACTAGCGGGACCTCAGCCTCCTACGAGCAGTACTTC.

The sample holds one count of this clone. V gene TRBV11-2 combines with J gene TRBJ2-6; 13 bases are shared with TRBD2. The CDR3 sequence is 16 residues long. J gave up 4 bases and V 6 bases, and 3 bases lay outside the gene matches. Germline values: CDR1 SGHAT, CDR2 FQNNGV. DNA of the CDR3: TGTGCCAGCAGTCCGACTAGCGGGAGGGGGGCCAACGTCCTGACTTTC. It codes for CASSPTSGRGANVLTF.

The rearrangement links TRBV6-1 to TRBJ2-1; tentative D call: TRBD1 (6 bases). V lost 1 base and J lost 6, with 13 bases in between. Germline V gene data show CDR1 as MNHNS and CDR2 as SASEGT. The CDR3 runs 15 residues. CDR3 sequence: CASSEGPGTLNEQFF. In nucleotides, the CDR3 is TGTGCCAGCAGTGAAGGCCCCGGGACACTCAATGAGCAGTTCTTC.

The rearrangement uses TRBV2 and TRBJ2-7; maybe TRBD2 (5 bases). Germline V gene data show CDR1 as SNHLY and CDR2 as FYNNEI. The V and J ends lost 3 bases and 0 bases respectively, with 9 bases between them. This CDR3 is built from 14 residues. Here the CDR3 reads CASSEVEASYEQYF. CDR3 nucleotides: TGTGCCAGCAGTGAGGTGGAGGCCTCCTACGAGCAGTACTTC.

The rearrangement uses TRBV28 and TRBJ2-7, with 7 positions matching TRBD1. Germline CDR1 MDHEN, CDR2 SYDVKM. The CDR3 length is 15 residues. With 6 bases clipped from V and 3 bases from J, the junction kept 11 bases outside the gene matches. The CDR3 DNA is TGTGCCAGCAGGGACGGCCGGGACAGAAACTACGAGCAGTACTTC. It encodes CASRDGRDRNYEQYF.

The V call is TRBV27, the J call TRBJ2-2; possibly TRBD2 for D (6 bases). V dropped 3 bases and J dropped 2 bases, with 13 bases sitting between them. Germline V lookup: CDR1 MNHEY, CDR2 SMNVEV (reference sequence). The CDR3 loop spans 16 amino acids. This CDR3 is CASSFKAGLNTGELFF. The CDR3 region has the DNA TGTGCCAGCAGTTTTAAGGCGGGACTCAACACCGGGGAGCTGTTTTTT.

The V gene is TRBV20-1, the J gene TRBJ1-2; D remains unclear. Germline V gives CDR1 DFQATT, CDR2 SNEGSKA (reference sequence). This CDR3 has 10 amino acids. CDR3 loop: CSNNAGGYTF. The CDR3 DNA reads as TGCAGCAACAACGCCGGGGGCTACACCTTC.